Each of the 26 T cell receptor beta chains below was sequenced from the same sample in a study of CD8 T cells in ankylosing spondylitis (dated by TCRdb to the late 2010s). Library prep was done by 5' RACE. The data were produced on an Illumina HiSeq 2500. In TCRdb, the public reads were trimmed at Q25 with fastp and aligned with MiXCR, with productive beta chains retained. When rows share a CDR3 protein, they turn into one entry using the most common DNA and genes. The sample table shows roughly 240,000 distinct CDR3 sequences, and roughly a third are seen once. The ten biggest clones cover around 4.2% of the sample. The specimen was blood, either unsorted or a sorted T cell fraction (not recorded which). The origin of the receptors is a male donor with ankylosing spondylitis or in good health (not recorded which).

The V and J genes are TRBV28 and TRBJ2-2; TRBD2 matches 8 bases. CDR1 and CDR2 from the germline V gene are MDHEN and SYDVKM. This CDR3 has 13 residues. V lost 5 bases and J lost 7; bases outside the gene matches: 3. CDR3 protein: CASSLGTSGELFF. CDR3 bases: TGTGCCAGCAGTCTAGGGACTAGCGGGGAGCTGTTTTTT.

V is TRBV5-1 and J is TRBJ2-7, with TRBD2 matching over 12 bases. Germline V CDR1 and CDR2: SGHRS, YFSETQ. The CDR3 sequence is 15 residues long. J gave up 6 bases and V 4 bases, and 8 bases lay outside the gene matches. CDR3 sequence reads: CASSVRTSGAGEQYF. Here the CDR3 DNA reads TGCGCCAGCAGCGTACGGACTAGCGGGGCAGGCGAGCAGTACTTC.

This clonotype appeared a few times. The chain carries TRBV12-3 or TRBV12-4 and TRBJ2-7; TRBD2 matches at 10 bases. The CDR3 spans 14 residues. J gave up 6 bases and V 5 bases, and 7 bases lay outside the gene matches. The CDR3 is CASSTGTSALEQYF. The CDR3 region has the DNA TGTGCCAGCAGTACCGGGACTAGCGCCCTCGAGCAGTACTTC.

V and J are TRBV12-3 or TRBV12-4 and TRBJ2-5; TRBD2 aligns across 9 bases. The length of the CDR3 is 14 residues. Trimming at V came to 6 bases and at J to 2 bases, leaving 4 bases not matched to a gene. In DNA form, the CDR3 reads TGTGCCAGCAGGCGGGGGGGTCCACAAGAGACCCAGTACTTC. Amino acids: CASRRGGPQETQYF.

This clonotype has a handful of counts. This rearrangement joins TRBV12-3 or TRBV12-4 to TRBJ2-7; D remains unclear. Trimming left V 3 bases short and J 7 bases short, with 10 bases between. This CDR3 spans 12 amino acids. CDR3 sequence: CASSLVPEEQYF. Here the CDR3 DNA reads TGTGCCAGCAGTTTGGTCCCCGAGGAGCAGTACTTC.

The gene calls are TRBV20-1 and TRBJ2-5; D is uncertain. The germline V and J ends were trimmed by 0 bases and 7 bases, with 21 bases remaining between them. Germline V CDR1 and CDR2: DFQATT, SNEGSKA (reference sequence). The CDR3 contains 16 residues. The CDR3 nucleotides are TGCAGTGCTAGAGATCGACCCCTCGAAAACCGTCGGACCCAGTACTTC. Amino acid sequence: CSARDRPLENRRTQYF.

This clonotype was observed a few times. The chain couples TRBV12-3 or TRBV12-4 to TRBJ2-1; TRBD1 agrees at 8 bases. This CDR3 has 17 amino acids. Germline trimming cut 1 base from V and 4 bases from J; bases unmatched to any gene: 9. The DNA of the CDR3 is TGTGCCAGCAGTTTAGGGAGAGGACAGGGACGATACAATGAGCAGTTCTTC. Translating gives CASSLGRGQGRYNEQFF.

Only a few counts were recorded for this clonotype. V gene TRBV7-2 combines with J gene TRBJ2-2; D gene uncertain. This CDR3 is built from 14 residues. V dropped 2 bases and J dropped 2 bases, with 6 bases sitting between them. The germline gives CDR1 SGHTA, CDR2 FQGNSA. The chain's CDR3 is CASSLFQNTGELFF. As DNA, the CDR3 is TGTGCCAGCAGCTTATTCCAAAACACCGGGGAGCTGTTTTTT. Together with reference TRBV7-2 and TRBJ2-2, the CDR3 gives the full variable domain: GAGVSQSPSNKVTEKGKDVELRCDPISGHTALYWYRQSLGQGLEFLIYFQGNSAPDKSGLPSDRFSAERTGGSVSTLTIQRTQQEDSAVYLCASSLFQNTGELFFGEGSRLTVL.

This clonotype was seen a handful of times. CDR3 coding DNA: TGCAGTTCGAGGGGGGACTCCTACAATGAGCAGTTCTTC. The encoded protein is CSSRGDSYNEQFF. The V and J genes are TRBV20-1 and TRBJ2-1; D may correspond to TRBD1 or TRBD2 (6 bases each). The germline CDR1 and CDR2 sequences are DFQATT and SNEGSKA (reference sequence). Deletions cut 8 bases from V and 0 bases from J, with 11 bases between. CDR3 length equals 13 residues.

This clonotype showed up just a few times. For the CDR3, the DNA is TGCGCCAGCAGCCTGCGAATGAGCTCCTACAATGAGCAGTTCTTC. It is translated as CASSLRMSSYNEQFF. The chain couples TRBV5-1 to TRBJ2-1; unclear D gene. Per germline, CDR1 SGHRS and CDR2 YFSETQ. CDR3 length: 15 amino acids. Trimming removed 4 bases at V and 0 bases at J, with 11 bases between.

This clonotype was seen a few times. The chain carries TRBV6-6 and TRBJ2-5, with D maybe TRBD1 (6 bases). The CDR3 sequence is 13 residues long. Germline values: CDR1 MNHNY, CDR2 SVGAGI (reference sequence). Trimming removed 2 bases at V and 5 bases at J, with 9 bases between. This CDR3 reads CASSYVQGETQYF. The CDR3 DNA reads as TGTGCCAGCAGTTACGTGCAGGGGGAGACCCAGTACTTC.

This CDR3 reads CSAPGLAGVNEQFF. CDR3 coding DNA: TGCAGTGCGCCCGGACTAGCGGGGGTCAATGAGCAGTTCTTC. The chain couples TRBV20-1 to TRBJ2-1, with 13 bases lining up with TRBD2. V lost 6 bases and J lost 6; bases outside the gene matches: 5. Germline values: CDR1 DFQATT, CDR2 SNEGSKA (reference sequence). The CDR3 is 14 residues long.

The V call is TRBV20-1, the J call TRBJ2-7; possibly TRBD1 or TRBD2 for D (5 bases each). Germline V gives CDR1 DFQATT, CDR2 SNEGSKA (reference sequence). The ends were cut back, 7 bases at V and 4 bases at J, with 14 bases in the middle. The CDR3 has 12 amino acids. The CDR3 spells CSVGRGRYEQYF. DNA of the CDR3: TGCAGTGTGGGACGAGGGCGATACGAGCAGTACTTC.

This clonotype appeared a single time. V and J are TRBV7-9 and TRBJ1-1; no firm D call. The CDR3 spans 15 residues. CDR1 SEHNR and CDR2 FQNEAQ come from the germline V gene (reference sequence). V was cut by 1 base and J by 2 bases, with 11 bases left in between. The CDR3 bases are TGTGCCAGCAGCTTAGGTGTCCGGCAAAACACTGAAGCTTTCTTT. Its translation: CASSLGVRQNTEAFF.

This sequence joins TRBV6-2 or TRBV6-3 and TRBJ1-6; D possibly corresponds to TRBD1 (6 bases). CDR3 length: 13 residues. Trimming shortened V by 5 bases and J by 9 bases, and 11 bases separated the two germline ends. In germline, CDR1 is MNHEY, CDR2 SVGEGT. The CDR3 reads CASSRGGSSPLHF. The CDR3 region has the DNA TGTGCCAGCAGTAGGGGGGGGAGTTCACCCCTCCACTTT.

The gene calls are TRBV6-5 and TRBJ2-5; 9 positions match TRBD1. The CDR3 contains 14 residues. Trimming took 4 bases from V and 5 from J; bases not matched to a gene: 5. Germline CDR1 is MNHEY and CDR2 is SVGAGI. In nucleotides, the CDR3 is TGTGCCAGCAGTTTGACAGGGGGAAGCGAGACCCAGTACTTC. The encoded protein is CASSLTGGSETQYF.

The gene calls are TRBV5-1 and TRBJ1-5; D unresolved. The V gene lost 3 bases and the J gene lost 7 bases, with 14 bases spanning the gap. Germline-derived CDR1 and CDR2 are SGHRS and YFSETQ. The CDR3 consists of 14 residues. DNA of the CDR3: TGCGCCAGCAGCTCATACCGGCTAGGGCAGCCCCAGCATTTT. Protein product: CASSSYRLGQPQHF.

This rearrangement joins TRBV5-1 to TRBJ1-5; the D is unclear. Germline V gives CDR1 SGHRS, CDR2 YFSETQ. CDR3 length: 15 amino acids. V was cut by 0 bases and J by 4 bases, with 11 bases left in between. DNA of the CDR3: TGCGCCAGCAGCTTGGACGGAGCCACTAATCAGCCCCAGCATTTT. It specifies CASSLDGATNQPQHF.

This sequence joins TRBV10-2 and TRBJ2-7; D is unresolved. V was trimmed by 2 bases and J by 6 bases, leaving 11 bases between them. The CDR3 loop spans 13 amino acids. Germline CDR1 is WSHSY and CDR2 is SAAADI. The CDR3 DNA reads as TGCGCCAGCAGTGAGGGGTGGGGTCGCGAGCAGTACTTC. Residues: CASSEGWGREQYF.

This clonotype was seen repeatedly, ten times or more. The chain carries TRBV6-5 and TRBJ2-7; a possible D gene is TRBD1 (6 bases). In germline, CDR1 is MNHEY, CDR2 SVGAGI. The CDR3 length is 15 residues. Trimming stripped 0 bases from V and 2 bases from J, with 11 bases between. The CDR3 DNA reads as TGTGCCAGCAGTTACTCGGGAGAGGGGGCCTACGAGCAGTACTTC. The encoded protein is CASSYSGEGAYEQYF.

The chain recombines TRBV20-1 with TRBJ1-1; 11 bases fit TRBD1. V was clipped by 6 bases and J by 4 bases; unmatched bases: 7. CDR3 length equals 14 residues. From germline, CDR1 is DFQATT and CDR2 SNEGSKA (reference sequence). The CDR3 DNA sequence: TGCAGTGCACTGGGACAGGGGGATGGCACTGAAGCTTTCTTT. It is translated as CSALGQGDGTEAFF.

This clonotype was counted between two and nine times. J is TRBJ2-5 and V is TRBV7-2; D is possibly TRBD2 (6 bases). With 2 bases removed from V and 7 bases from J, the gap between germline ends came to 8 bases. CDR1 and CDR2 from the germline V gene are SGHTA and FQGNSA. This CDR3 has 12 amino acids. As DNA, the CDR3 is TGTGCCAGCAGCTTATACGGGGGGACCCAGTACTTC. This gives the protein CASSLYGGTQYF.

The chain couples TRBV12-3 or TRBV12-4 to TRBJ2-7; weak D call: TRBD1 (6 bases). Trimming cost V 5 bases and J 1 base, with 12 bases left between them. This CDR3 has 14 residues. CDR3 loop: CASSPPGQSYEQYF. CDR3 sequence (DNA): TGTGCCAGCAGTCCCCCAGGACAGTCCTACGAGCAGTACTTC.

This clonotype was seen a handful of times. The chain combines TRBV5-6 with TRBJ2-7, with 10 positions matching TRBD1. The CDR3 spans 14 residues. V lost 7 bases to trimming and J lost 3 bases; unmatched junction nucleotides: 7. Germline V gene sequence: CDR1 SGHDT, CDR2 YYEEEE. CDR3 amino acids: CASQGGTGDYEQYF. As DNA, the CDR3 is TGTGCCAGCCAAGGAGGGACAGGGGACTACGAGCAGTACTTC.

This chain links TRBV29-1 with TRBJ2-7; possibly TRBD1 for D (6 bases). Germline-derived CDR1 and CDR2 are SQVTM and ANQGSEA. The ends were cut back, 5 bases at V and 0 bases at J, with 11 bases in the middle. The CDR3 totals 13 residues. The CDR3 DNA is TGCAGCGTTCTAGGGACAAACTCCTACGAGCAGTACTTC. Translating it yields CSVLGTNSYEQYF.

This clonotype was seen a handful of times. The DNA for the CDR3 is TGCAGTGTTCAACAGGGGACCACTGAAGCTTTCTTT. Translating gives CSVQQGTTEAFF. The gene calls are TRBV20-1 and TRBJ1-1, with 7 bases matching TRBD1. The CDR3 loop spans 12 amino acids. Per germline, CDR1 DFQATT and CDR2 SNEGSKA (reference sequence). With V trimmed by 7 bases and J by 4 bases, 6 bases remained unmatched.